This note documents a single T cell receptor beta chain sequence. Its target antigen remains unknown. No base qualities exist here, and no much larger clone lies one base off it. To prepare the library, PCR was applied. Sequencing was carried out with an Illumina HiSeq 2500. To normalize quantification of the TCRbeta repertoire, the TCR libraries were built with molecular barcoding that relied on unique molecular identifiers. TCRdb took the public reads, trimmed them with fastp at Q25, ran MiXCR for clone calling and kept in-frame beta chains. Each CDR3 protein appears once, grouped with its most common genes and DNA. Counted in this sample were 500,000 to 600,000 distinct CDR3 sequences; roughly a quarter of them appeared once. The ten most abundant clones make up 35% to 40% of the sample. This entry belongs to a study of T-cell reconstitution after alpha-beta-depleted transplantation in children (TCRdb year 2016). Background for the entire study: Using TCR repertoire profiling, the study quantitatively followed how T-cell immune reconstitution unfolded in children after TCRalphabeta/CD19-depleted allogeneic hematopoietic cell transplantation.

From the cysteine through the phenylalanine, the CDR3 covers 15 amino acids. The CDR3 DNA has 45 bases and is translated from base 1. The V and J ends are trimmed by 5 bases and 1 base, leaving 12 bases between them. The germline V gene provides CDR1 MDHEN and CDR2 SYDVKM. The investigation overall reported the following: The high TCRbeta diversity at day 60 in some patients was ascribed to recipient T cells and intrathymic progenitors that had survived conditioning. The apparently early recovery of alphabetaT-cell counts about two months after transplant reportedly depended on only several hundred rapidly expanded clones that came from non-depleted graft cells. Over subsequent months, a decline in hyperexpanded clone frequencies was noted, and after one year, T-cell counts and TCRbeta diversity were mostly ascribed to newly produced T cells.

Interpreted using the paper, the treatment or condition label stands for: allogeneic hematopoietic cell transplantation with graft depleted of TCRalphabeta T cells and CD19 B cells. The transplant recipients were children given TCRalphabeta/CD19-depleted allogeneic hematopoietic cell grafts. The sequencing used PBMCs, collected before TCRalphabeta/CD19-depleted stem cell transplant. The sequence is built from TRBV28 and TRBJ1-3; TRBD1 is perhaps the D gene, given 6 matching bases. This receptor was obtained from a boy under two years old with Wiskott-Aldrich syndrome, due to receive a stem cell transplant. The DNA sequence is given as TGTGCCAGCAGTCAGGTGGGGACATCTGGAAACACCATATATTTT. Its product reads: CASSQVGTSGNTIYF.